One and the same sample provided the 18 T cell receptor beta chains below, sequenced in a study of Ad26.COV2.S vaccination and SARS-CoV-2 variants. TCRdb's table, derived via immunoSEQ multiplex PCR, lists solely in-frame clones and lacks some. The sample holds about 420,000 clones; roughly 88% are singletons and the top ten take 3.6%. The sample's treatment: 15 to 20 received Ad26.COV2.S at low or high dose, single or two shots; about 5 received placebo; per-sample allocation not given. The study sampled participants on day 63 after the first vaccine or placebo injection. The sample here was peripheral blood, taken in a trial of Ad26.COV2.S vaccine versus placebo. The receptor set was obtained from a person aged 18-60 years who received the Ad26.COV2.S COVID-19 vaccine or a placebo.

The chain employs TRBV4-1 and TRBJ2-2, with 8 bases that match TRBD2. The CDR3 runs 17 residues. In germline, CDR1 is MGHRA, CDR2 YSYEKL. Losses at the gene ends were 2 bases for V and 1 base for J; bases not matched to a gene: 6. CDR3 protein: CASSQISGGGNTGELFF. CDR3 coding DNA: TGCGCCAGCAGCCAAATCTCGGGAGGGGGGAACACCGGGGAGCTGTTTTTT.

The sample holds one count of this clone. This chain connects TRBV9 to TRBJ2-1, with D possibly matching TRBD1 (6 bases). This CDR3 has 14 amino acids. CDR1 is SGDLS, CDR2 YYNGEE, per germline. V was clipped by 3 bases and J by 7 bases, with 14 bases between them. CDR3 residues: CASSATLQGNEQFF. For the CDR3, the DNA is TGTGCCAGCAGCGCCACCTTACAGGGAAATGAGCAGTTCTTC. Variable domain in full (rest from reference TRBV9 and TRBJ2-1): DSGVTQTPKHLITATGQRVTLRCSPRSGDLSVYWYQQSLDQGLQFLIQYYNGEERAKGNILERFSAQQFPDLHSELNLSSLELGDSALYFCASSATLQGNEQFFGPGTRLTVL.

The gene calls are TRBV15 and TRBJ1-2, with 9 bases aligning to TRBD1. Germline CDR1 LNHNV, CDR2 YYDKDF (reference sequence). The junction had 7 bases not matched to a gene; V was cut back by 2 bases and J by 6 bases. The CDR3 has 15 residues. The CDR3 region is CATSRHSDRGNGYTF. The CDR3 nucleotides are TGTGCCACCAGCAGACACTCGGACAGGGGAAATGGCTACACCTTC.

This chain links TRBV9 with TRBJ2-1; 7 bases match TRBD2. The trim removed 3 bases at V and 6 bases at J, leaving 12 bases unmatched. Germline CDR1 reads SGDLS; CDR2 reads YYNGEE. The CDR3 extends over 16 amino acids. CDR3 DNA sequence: TGTGCCAGCAGCGCACCGTGGGAGGGAGGGGCCAATGAGCAGTTCTTC. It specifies CASSAPWEGGANEQFF.

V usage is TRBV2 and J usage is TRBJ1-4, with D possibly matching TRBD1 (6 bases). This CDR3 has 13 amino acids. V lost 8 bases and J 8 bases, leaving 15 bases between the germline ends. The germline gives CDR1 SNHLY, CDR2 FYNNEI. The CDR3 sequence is CASLGGGMEKLFF. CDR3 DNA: TGTGCCAGCCTTGGAGGGGGGATGGAAAAACTGTTTTTT. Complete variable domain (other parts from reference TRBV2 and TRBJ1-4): EPEVTQTPSHQVTQMGQEVILRCVPISNHLYFYWYRQILGQKVEFLVSFYNNEISEKSEIFDDQFSVERPDGSNFTLKIRSTKLEDSAMYFCASLGGGMEKLFFGSGTQLSVL.

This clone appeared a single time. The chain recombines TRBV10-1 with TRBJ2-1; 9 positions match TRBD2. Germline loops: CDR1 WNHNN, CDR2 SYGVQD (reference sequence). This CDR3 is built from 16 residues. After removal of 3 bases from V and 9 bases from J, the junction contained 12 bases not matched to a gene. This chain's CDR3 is CASSEVTRGGRSEQFF. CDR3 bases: TGCGCCAGCAGTGAAGTTACGCGGGGGGGCCGAAGTGAGCAGTTCTTC.

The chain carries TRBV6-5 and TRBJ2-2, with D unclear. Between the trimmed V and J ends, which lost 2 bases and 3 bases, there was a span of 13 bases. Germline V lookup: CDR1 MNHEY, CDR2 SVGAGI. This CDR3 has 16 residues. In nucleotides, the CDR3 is TGTGCCAGCAGTTACCTGTCGGGTAGAGACACCGGGGAGCTGTTTTTT. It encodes CASSYLSGRDTGELFF.

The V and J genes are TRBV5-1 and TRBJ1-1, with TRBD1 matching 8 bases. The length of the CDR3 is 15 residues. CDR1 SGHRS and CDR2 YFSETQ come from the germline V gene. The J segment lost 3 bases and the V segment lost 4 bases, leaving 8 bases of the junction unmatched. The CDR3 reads CASSPGQGGYTEAFF. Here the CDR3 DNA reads TGCGCCAGCAGCCCTGGACAGGGTGGGTACACTGAAGCTTTCTTT.

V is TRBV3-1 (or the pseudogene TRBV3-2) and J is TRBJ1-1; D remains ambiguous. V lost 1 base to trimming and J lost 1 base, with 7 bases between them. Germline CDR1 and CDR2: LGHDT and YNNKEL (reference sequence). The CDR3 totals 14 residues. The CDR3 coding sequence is TGTGCCAGCAGCCAAGTCTCCGGGAACACTGAAGCTTTCTTT. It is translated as CASSQVSGNTEAFF.

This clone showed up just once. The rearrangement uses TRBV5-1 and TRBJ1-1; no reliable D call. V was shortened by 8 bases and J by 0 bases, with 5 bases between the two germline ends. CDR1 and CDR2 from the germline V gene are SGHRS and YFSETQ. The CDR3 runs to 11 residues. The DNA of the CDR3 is TGCGCCAGGACAATGAACACTGAAGCTTTCTTT. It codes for CARTMNTEAFF.

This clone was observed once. The CDR3 DNA sequence: TGTGCCAGCAGCTTAGTGACTTATGACACCGGGGAGCTGTTTTTT. Translation gives CASSLVTYDTGELFF. The chain is built from TRBV7-9 and TRBJ2-2, with no clear D. Looked up from germline, CDR1 is SEHNR and CDR2 is FQNEAQ (reference sequence). CDR3 length: 15 amino acids. V was cut by 1 base and J by 3 bases, with 9 bases left in between.

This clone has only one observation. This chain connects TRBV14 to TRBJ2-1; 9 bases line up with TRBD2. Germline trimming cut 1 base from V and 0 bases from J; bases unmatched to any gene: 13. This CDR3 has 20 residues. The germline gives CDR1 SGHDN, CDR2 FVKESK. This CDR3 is CASSQAGRLAGRSSYNEQFF. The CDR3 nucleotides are TGTGCCAGCAGCCAAGCGGGGAGGCTAGCGGGGAGGAGCTCCTACAATGAGCAGTTCTTC.

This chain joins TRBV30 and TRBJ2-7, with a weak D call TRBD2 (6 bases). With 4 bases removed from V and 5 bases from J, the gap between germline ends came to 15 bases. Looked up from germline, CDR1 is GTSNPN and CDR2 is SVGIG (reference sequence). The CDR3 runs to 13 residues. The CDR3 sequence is CAWMVGGSDEQYF. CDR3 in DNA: TGTGCCTGGATGGTCGGAGGGTCCGACGAGCAGTACTTC.

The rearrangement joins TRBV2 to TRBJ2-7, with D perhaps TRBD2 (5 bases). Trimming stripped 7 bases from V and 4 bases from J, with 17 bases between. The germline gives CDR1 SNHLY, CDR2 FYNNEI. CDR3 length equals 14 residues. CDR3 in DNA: TGTGCCAGCAACCAAAGGCTAGCCCTATACGAGCAGTACTTC. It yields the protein CASNQRLALYEQYF.

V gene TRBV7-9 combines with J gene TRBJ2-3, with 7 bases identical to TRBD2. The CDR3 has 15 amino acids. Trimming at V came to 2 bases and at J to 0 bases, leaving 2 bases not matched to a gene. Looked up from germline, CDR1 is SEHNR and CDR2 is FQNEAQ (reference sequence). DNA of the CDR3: TGTGCCAGCAGCTTACCCGGGAGGAGCACAGATACGCAGTATTTT. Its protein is CASSLPGRSTDTQYF.

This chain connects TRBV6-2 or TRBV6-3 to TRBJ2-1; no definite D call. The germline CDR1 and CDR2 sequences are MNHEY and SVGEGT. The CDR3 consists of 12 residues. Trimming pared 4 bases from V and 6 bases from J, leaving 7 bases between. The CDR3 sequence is CASSFVPNEQFF. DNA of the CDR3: TGTGCCAGCAGTTTTGTCCCCAATGAGCAGTTCTTC.

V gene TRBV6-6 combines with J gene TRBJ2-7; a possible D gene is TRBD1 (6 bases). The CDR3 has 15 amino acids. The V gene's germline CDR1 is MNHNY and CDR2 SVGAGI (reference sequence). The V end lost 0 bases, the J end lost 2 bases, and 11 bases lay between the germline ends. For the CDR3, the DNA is TGTGCCAGCAGTTACTCGACGGGACAAGCCTACGAGCAGTACTTC. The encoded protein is CASSYSTGQAYEQYF.

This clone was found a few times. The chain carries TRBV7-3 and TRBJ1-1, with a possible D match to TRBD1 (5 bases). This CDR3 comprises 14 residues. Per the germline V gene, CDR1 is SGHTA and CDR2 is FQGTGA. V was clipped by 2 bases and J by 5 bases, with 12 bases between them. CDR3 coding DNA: TGTGCCAGCAGCTTAGTTTCGGGGGTGACTGAAGCTTTCTTT. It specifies CASSLVSGVTEAFF.